This T cell receptor (beta chain) was identified during a study of blood T cell repertoires in COVID-19. Across the study: Sources were T cells, B-cell-depleted T cells, or PBMCs; the material itself was cDNA or gDNA.

The table came from immunoSEQ multiplex PCR; TCRdb's copy has only in-frame clones and leaves some out. Here the sample spans roughly 120,000 clones, roughly 85% being singletons. Germline assignment: CDR1 SGDLS and CDR2 YYNGEE. Trimming at V came to 4 bases and at J to 1 base, leaving 6 bases not matched to a gene. The CDR3 runs to 16 residues. J is TRBJ2-5 and V is TRBV9; 11 nucleotides agree with TRBD2. Sequenced sample: peripheral blood. The receptor's source is a human donor in a cohort sampled during active COVID-19. CDR3: CASSPGTSGGQETQYF. DNA of the CDR3: TGTGCCAGCAGCCCAGGAACTAGCGGGGGCCAAGAGACCCAGTACTTC.